This T cell receptor (beta chain) emerged from a study of CD8 T cells in Susac syndrome. Whole-study findings and limits: An acknowledgment was made by the study that its TCR sequencing and HLA analysis involved relatively few individuals.

An amount of RNA that ranged from roughly 0.45 to 1 ug was reverse transcribed with random hexamers. Amplification of the TCR beta CDR3 was carried out by immunoSEQ multiplex PCR, which spanned a total of 54 Vbeta and 13 Jbeta segments. TCRdb re-analysed the immunoSEQ multiplex PCR reads in MiXCR, keeping a single row per CDR3 protein. The sample yields roughly 150,000 distinct CDR3 sequences, 90% to 95% seen once. Through negative isolation, CD4+ and CD8+ T cells were obtained, while TEMRA cells were enriched using FACS. Turning to this clonotype: Its specificity is unknown.

CDR3 size: 15 residues. Germline CDR1 reads SGHAT; CDR2 reads FQNNGV. V gave up 3 bases and J gave up 4 bases, with 12 bases separating them. This sequence was found in a human donor with Susac syndrome. The V gene is TRBV11-2, the J gene TRBJ2-2; TRBD1 might be the D (5 bases). Sequencing used CD4+ T cells from PBMCs. Here the CDR3 DNA reads TGTGCCAGCAGCTTGGGCCAGGGAAGCACCGGGGAGCTGTTTTTT. Protein sequence: CASSLGQGSTGELFF. The entire variable domain, with the rest obtained from reference TRBV11-2 and TRBJ2-2, is as follows: EAGVAQSPRYKIIEKRQSVAFWCNPISGHATLYWYQQILGQGPKLLIQFQNNGVVDDSQLPKDRFSAERLKGVDSTLKIQPAKLEDSAVYLCASSLGQGSTGELFFGEGSRLTVL.